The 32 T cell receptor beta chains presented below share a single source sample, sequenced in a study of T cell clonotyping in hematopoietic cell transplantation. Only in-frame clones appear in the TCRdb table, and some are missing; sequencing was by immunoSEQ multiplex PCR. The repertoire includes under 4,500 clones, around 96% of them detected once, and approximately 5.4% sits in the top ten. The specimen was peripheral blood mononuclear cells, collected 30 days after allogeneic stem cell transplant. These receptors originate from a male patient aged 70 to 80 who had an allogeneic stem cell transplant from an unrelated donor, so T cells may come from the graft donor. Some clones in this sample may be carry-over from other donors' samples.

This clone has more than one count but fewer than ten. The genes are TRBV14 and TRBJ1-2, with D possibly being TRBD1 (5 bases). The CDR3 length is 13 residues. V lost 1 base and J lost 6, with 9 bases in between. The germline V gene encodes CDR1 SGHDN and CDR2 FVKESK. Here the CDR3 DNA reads TGTGCCAGCAGCCAAGCCAGGGCCAATGGCTACACCTTC. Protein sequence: CASSQARANGYTF.

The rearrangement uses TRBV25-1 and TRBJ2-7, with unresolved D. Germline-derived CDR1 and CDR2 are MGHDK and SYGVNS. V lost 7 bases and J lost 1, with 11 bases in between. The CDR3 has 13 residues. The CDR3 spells CASNGPLSYEQYF. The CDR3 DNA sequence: TGTGCCAGCAACGGACCGTTATCCTACGAGCAGTACTTC.

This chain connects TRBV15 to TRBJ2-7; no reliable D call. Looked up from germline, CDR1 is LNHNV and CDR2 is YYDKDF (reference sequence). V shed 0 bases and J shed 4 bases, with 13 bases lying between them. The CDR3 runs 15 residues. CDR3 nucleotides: TGTGCCACCAGCAGAGATCTAGGTCAGGCGTACGAGCAGTACTTC. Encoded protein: CATSRDLGQAYEQYF.

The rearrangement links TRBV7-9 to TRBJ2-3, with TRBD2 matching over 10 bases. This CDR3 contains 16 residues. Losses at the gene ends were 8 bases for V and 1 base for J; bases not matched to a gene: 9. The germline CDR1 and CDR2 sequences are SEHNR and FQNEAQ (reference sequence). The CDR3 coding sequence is TGTGCCAGCTCTCGGGCTAGCGGGAGCGGCACAGATACGCAGTATTTT. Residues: CASSRASGSGTDTQYF.

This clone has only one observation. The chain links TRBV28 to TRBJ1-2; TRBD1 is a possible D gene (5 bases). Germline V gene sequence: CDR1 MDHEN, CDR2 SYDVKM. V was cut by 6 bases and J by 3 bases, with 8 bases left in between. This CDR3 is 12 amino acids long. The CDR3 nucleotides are TGTGCCAGCAGAATGGGGGACTATGGCTACACCTTC. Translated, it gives CASRMGDYGYTF.

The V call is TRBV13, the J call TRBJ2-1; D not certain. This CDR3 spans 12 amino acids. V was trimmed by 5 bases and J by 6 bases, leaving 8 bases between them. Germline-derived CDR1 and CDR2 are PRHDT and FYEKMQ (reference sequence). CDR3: CASSLVGNEQFF. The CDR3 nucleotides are TGTGCCAGCAGCCTAGTAGGCAATGAGCAGTTCTTC.

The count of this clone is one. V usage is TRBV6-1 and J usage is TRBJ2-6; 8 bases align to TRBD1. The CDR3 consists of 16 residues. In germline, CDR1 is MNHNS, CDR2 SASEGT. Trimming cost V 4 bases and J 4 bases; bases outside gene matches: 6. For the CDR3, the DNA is TGTGCCAGCAGTGCATACAGGGGGAACGGGGCCAACGTCCTGACTTTC. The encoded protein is CASSAYRGNGANVLTF.

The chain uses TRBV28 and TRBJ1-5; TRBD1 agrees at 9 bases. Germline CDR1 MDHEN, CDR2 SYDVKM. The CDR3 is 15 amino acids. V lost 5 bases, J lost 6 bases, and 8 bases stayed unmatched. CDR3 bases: TGTGCCAGCAGTCTCGGACAGGGGTACCGTCAGCCCCAGCATTTT. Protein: CASSLGQGYRQPQHF.

For the CDR3, the DNA is TGTGCCAGCAGTTCCGGGACAGGGCCCTATGGCTACACCTTC. Its protein product is CASSSGTGPYGYTF. The V gene is TRBV13, the J gene TRBJ1-2; TRBD1 aligns across 9 bases. The V gene's germline CDR1 is PRHDT and CDR2 FYEKMQ (reference sequence). This CDR3 contains 14 residues. V gave up 6 bases and J gave up 4 bases; unmatched junction bases: 6.

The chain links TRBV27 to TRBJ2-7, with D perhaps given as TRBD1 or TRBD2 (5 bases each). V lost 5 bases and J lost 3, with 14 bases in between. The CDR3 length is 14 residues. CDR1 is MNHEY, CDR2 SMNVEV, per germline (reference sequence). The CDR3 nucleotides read TGTGCCAGCAGTAAAGGGACCCGCTACTACGAGCAGTACTTC. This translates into CASSKGTRYYEQYF.

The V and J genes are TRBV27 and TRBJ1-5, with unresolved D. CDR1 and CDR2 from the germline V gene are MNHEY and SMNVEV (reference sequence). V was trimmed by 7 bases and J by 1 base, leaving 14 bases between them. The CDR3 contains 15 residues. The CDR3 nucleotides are TGTGCCAGCACCCCAGGAACGTCGAGCAATCAGCCCCAGCATTTT. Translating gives CASTPGTSSNQPQHF.

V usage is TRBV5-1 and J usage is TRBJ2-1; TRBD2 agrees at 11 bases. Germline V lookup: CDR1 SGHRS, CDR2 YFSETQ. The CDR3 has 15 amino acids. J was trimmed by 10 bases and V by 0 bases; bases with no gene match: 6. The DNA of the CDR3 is TGCGCCAGCAGCTTGGTACTAGCGGGAGCTTGGGAGCAGTTCTTC. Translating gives CASSLVLAGAWEQFF. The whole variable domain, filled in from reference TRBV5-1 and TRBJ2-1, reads KAGVTQTPRYLIKTRGQQVTLSCSPISGHRSVSWYQQTPGQGLQFLFEYFSETQRNKGNFPGRFSGRQFSNSRSEMNVSTLELGDSALYLCASSLVLAGAWEQFFGPGTRLTVL.

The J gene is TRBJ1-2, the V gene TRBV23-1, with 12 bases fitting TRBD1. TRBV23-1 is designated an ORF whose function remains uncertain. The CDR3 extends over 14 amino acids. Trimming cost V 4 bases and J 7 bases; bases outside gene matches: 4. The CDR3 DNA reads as TGCGCCAGCAGTCGCGGGACAGGGGGCTGTGGCTACACCTTC. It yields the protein CASSRGTGGCGYTF.

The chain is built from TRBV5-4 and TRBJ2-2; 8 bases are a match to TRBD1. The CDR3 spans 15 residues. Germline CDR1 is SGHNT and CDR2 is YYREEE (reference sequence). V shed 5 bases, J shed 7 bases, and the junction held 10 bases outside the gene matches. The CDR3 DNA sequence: TGTGCCAGCAGGCCCCAGGGGGCGCAGGTCGGGGAGCTGTTTTTT. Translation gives CASRPQGAQVGELFF.

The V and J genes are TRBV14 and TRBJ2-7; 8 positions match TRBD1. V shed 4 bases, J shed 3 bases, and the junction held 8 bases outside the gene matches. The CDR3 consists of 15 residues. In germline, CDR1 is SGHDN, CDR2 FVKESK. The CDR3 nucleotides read TGTGCCAGCAGCCGGGAGACAGGGGCTTTCTACGAGCAGTACTTC. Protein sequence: CASSRETGAFYEQYF.

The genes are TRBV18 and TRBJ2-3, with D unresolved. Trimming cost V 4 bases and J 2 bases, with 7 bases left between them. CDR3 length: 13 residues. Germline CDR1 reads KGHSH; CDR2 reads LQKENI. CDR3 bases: TGTGCCAGCTCACTTCGACTCACAGATACGCAGTATTTT. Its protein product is CASSLRLTDTQYF.

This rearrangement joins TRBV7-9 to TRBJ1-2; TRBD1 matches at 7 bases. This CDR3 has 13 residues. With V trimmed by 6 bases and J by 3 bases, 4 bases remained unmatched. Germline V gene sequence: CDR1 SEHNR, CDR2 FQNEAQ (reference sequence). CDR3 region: CASRDTGDYGYTF. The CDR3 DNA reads TGTGCCAGCAGGGACACAGGGGACTATGGCTACACCTTC.

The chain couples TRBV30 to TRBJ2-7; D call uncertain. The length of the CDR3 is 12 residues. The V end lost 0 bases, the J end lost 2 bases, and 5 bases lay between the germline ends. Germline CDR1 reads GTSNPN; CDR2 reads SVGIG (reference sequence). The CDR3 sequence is CAWSVIPYEQYF. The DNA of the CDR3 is TGTGCCTGGAGTGTAATACCCTACGAGCAGTACTTC.

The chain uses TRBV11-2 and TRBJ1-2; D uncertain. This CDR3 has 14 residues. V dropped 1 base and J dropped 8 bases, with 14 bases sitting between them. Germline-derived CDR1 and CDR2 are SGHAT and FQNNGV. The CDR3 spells CASSLGPQRRGYTF. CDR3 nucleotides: TGTGCCAGCAGCTTAGGACCACAAAGGCGCGGCTACACCTTC.

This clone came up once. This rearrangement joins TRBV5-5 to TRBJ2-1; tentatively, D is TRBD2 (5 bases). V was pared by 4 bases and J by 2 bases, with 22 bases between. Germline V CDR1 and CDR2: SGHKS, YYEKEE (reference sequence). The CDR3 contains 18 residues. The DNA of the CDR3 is TGTGCCAGCAGCCCCCGGACTTTTGTCCGTACTGCCTACAATGAGCAGTTCTTC. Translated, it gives CASSPRTFVRTAYNEQFF.

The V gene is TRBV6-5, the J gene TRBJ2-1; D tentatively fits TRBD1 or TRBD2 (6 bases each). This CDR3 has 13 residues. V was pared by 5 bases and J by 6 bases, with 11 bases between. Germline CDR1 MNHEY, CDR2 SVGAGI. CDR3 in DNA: TGTGCCAGCAGTAGGGGGGATATCAATGAGCAGTTCTTC. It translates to CASSRGDINEQFF.

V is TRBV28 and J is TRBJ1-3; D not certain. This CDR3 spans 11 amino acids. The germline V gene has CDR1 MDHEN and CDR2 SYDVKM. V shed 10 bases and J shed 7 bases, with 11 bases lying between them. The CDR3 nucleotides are TGTGCCACTCTGGCGCGGAACACCATATATTTT. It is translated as CATLARNTIYF. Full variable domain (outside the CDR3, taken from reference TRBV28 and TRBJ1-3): DVKVTQSSRYLVKRTGEKVFLECVQDMDHENMFWYRQDPGLGLRLIYFSYDVKMKEKGDIPEGYSVSREKKERFSLILESASTNQTSMYLCATLARNTIYFGEGSWLTVV.

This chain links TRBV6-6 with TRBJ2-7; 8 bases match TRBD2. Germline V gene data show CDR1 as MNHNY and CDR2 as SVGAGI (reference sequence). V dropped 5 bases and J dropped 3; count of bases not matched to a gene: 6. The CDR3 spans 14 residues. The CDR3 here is CASSPTAGGYEQYF. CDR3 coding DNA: TGTGCCAGCAGTCCTACGGCGGGAGGCTACGAGCAGTACTTC.

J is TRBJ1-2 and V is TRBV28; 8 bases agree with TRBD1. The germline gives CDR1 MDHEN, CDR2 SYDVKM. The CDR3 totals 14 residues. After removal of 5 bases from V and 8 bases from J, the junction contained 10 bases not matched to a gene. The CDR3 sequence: CASSPSQQGGGYTF. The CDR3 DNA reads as TGTGCCAGCAGTCCAAGCCAACAGGGGGGAGGCTACACCTTC.

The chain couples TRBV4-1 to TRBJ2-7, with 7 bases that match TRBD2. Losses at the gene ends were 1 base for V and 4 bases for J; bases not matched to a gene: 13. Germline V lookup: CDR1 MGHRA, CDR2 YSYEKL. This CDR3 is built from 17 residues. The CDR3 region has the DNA TGCGCCAGCAGCCAAGGAGAATCCGGGACTATCCCTTACGAGCAGTACTTC. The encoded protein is CASSQGESGTIPYEQYF.

The CDR3 protein is CASSLGFEQYF. As DNA, the CDR3 is TGTGCCAGCAGTTTAGGGTTCGAGCAGTACTTC. The V call is TRBV28, the J call TRBJ2-7; D unclear. In germline, CDR1 is MDHEN, CDR2 SYDVKM. With 2 bases removed from V and 6 bases from J, the gap between germline ends came to 5 bases. The CDR3 contains 11 residues.

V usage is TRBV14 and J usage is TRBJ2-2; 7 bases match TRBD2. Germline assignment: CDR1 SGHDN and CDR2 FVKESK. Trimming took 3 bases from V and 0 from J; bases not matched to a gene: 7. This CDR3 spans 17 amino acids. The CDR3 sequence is CASSHRGRGPNTGELFF. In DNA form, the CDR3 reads TGTGCCAGCAGCCATCGCGGGAGAGGGCCGAACACCGGGGAGCTGTTTTTT.

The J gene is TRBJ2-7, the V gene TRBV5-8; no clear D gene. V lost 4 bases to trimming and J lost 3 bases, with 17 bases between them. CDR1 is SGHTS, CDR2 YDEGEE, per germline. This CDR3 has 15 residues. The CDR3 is CASSPLTLGRYEQYF. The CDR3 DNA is TGTGCCAGCAGCCCCCTAACTTTGGGCCGCTACGAGCAGTACTTC.

CDR3 region: CASSLRGVSEETQYF. In DNA form, the CDR3 reads TGCGCCAGCAGCCTTCGAGGGGTCAGCGAAGAGACCCAGTACTTC. The chain links TRBV4-1 to TRBJ2-5; the D gene could be TRBD1 or TRBD2 (5 bases each). The CDR3 spans 15 residues. Germline V gene lookup returns CDR1 MGHRA and CDR2 YSYEKL. Trimming pared 4 bases from V and 3 bases from J, leaving 15 bases between.

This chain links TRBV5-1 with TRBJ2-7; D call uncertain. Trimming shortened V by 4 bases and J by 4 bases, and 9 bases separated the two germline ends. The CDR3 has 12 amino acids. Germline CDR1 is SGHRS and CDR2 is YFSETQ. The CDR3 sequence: CASSMDAYEQYF. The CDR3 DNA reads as TGCGCCAGCAGCATGGACGCTTACGAGCAGTACTTC.

The CDR3 here is CASSLGFTGGQSDTQYF. CDR3 in DNA: TGCGCCAGCAGCTTGGGGTTTACGGGAGGGCAATCAGATACGCAGTATTTT. The chain joins TRBV5-1 to TRBJ2-3, with 8 bases that match TRBD2. V lost 0 bases, J lost 4 bases, and 10 bases stayed unmatched. This CDR3 is built from 17 residues. CDR1 and CDR2 (germline): SGHRS, YFSETQ. The variable domain in full, completed from reference TRBV5-1 and TRBJ2-3, reads KAGVTQTPRYLIKTRGQQVTLSCSPISGHRSVSWYQQTPGQGLQFLFEYFSETQRNKGNFPGRFSGRQFSNSRSEMNVSTLELGDSALYLCASSLGFTGGQSDTQYFGPGTRLTVL.

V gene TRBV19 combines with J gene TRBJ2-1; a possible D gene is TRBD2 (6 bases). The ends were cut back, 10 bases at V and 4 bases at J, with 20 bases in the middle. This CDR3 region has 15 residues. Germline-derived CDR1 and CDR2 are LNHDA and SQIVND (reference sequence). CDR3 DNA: TGTGCCACACGGAGGGATAGAGAAGAATACAATGAGCAGTTCTTC. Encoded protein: CATRRDREEYNEQFF.